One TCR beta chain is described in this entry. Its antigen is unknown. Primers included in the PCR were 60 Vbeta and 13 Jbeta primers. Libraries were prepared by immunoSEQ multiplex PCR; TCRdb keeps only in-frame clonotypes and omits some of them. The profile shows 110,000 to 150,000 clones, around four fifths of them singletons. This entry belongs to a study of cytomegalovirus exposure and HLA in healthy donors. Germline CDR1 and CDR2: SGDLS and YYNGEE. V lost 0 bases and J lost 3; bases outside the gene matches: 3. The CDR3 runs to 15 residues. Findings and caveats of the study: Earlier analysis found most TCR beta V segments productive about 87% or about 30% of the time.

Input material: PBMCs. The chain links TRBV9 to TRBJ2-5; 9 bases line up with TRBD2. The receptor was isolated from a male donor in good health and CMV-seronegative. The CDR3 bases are TGTGCCAGCAGCGTAGAACTAGCGGGTAAAGAGACCCAGTACTTC. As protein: CASSVELAGKETQYF.